This entry lists 6 T cell receptor beta chains sequenced from one sample in a study of T cells after yellow fever vaccination. In TCRdb, the 5' RACE reads were re-called with MiXCR into one record per CDR3 protein. The sample yields 250,000 to 350,000 distinct CDR3 sequences, around 10% seen once. The material was CD4+ T cells sorted from PBMCs, obtained 5 days after the yellow fever booster vaccination. These receptors were obtained from a man younger than 35 who received the YFV17D yellow fever vaccine.

This clonotype was counted a few times. The chain is built from TRBV20-1 and TRBJ2-3; D is undetermined. CDR3 size: 13 residues. CDR1 and CDR2 from the germline V gene are DFQATT and SNEGSKA (reference sequence). Trimming took 1 base from V and 0 from J, leaving 5 bases between them. As DNA, the CDR3 is TGCAGTGCTAGAGCTTCCAGCACAGATACGCAGTATTTT. Translation gives CSARASSTDTQYF.

There are a few counts of this clonotype. This chain links TRBV6-6 with TRBJ1-1, with D possibly being TRBD1 (5 bases). The CDR3 runs to 14 residues. Germline CDR1 MNHNY, CDR2 SVGAGI (reference sequence). V was clipped by 2 bases and J by 6 bases, with 13 bases between them. The CDR3 sequence: CASSYPGGGAEAFF. Written as DNA, the CDR3 is TGTGCCAGCAGTTACCCGGGGGGAGGTGCTGAAGCTTTCTTT.

This clonotype has ten or more counts. This chain joins TRBV7-2 and TRBJ2-5; weak D call: TRBD1 (5 bases). CDR3 size: 14 residues. Germline V gene data show CDR1 as SGHTA and CDR2 as FQGNSA. Trimming removed 3 bases from V and 5 bases from J, with 13 bases in between. CDR3 protein: CASSLMTDDETQYF. The DNA for the CDR3 is TGTGCCAGCAGCTTGATGACAGACGATGAGACCCAGTACTTC.

This clonotype was recorded a few times. V gene TRBV6-6 combines with J gene TRBJ1-1; 9 nucleotides match TRBD1. V was clipped by 6 bases and J by 4 bases; unmatched bases: 6. The CDR3 is 14 residues long. Germline CDR1 and CDR2: MNHNY and SVGAGI (reference sequence). The CDR3 nucleotides read TGTGCCAGCAGAGAACAGGGGGCAGGCACTGAAGCTTTCTTT. This translates into CASREQGAGTEAFF.

The chain is built from TRBV7-2 and TRBJ2-5; perhaps TRBD1 as D (5 bases). The CDR3 loop spans 14 amino acids. Germline CDR1 reads SGHTA; CDR2 reads FQGNSA. V was shortened by 2 bases and J by 2 bases, with 9 bases between the two germline ends. CDR3 nucleotide sequence: TGTGCCAGCAGCTTAAGGGGTCGACAAGAGACCCAGTACTTC. It codes for CASSLRGRQETQYF.

This clonotype appeared a few times. The V call is TRBV5-1, the J call TRBJ1-1; D ambiguous. Germline CDR1 reads SGHRS; CDR2 reads YFSETQ. There are 15 residues in the CDR3. V dropped 4 bases and J dropped 1 base, with 14 bases sitting between them. In DNA form, the CDR3 reads TGCGCCAGCAGCCCCCACCCCGCTACGAACACTGAAGCTTTCTTT. Protein: CASSPHPATNTEAFF.